These 4 T cell receptor beta chains were all obtained from the same sample, sequenced in a study of T cell clonotyping in hematopoietic cell transplantation listed by TCRdb under 2021. Library construction relied on the immunoSEQ multiplex PCR assay. The immuneACCESS repertoire file appears here via TCRdb, limited to in-frame rearrangements. These files lack a portion of the clones; in checked studies, under half of the deficit traces to unresolved V genes, and the cause of the others is not known. Present in this sample are some 27,000 clones, 82% of which were seen just once. Together, the top ten hold about 1.8% of the sample. Explained via the paper, the time point label denotes: recipient sample about 28 days before transplant, after cytoreduction. Sequenced material: peripheral blood mononuclear cells, taken before stem cell transplant. These receptors all come from a man in his forties with acute myeloid leukemia. Some clones in this sample may be carry-over from other donors' samples.

V is TRBV5-1 and J is TRBJ2-7, with 9 bases fitting TRBD1. The CDR3 is 14 amino acids. Germline V gene data show CDR1 as SGHRS and CDR2 as YFSETQ. The V and J ends lost 0 bases and 6 bases, in that order; junction bases with no gene match: 4. The CDR3 nucleotides read TGCGCCAGCAGCTTGGCCGGACAGGGGACCGAGCAGTACTTC. Protein product: CASSLAGQGTEQYF. Drawing the rest from reference TRBV5-1 and TRBJ2-7, the complete variable domain is KAGVTQTPRYLIKTRGQQVTLSCSPISGHRSVSWYQQTPGQGLQFLFEYFSETQRNKGNFPGRFSGRQFSNSRSEMNVSTLELGDSALYLCASSLAGQGTEQYFGPGTRLTVT.

The chain joins TRBV5-4 to TRBJ2-2; TRBD2 matches 8 bases. V was pared by 0 bases and J by 7 bases, with 5 bases of the junction left unmatched. There are 15 residues in the CDR3. CDR1 and CDR2 from the germline V gene are SGHNT and YYREEE (reference sequence). The CDR3 bases are TGTGCCAGCAGCTTGGTGCGGGAGGTGGACGGGGAGCTGTTTTTT. It encodes CASSLVREVDGELFF.

This rearrangement joins TRBV4-2 to TRBJ2-1, with D possibly matching TRBD2 (7 bases). Trimming cost V 0 bases and J 3 bases, with 12 bases left between them. CDR1 and CDR2 (germline): LGHNA, YNFKEQ. This CDR3 spans 16 amino acids. DNA of the CDR3: TGTGCCAGCAGCCAAGAGGCGGGGGCCGTCTACAATGAGCAGTTCTTC. Its protein is CASSQEAGAVYNEQFF.

V is TRBV7-6 and J is TRBJ2-7; 8 bases are shared with TRBD1. The CDR3 is 16 amino acids. V was clipped by 2 bases and J by 4 bases; unmatched bases: 10. Germline V gene lookup returns CDR1 SGHVS and CDR2 FNYEAQ. Here the CDR3 reads CASSLYSQGASYEQYF. For the CDR3, the DNA is TGTGCCAGCAGCTTATACAGCCAGGGGGCCTCTTACGAGCAGTACTTC.